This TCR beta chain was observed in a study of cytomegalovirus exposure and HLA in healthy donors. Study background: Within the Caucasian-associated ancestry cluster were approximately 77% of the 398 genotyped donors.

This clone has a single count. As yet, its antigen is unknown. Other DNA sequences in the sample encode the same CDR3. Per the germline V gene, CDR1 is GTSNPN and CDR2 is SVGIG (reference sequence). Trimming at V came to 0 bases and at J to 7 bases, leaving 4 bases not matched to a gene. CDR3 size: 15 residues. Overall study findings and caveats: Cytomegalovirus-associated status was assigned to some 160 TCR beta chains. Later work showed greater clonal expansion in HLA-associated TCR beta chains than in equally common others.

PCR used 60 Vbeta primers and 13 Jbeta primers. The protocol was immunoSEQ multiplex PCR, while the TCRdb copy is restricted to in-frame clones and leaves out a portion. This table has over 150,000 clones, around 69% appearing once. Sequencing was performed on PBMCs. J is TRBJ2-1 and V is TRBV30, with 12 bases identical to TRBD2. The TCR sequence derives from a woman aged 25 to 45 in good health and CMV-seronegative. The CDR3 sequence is CAWSVGLAGMNEQFF. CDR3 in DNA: TGTGCCTGGAGTGTCGGACTAGCGGGGATGAATGAGCAGTTCTTC.